The entry below describes one T cell receptor (beta chain). The source of the sample is a study of cytomegalovirus exposure and HLA in healthy donors. The length of the CDR3 is 16 residues. PCR amplification relied on 60 Vbeta primers (plus 13 Jbeta primers). Assay: immunoSEQ multiplex PCR; the TCRdb copy retains only in-frame clones and omits some. The profile shows around 160,000 clones, roughly 71% of them singletons. Material: PBMCs. The chain uses TRBV12-1 and TRBJ2-7; the DNA was not compared with TRBD1, the D call given in the table. TRBV12-1 is flagged as a pseudogene. This receptor was obtained from a male donor in good health and CMV-seropositive. The CDR3 here is CASSGRRGQGAYEQYF. DNA for the CDR3: TGTGCCAGCAGTGGGCGGCGGGGACAGGGAGCCTACGAGCAGTACTTC.